The rows below give T cell receptor beta chains drawn from one sample of a study of CD8+CD57+ T cells in acquired aplastic anemia. One entry per CDR3 protein results from TCRdb running MiXCR on the reads. Among about 200,000 distinct CDR3 sequences, about 60% were seen once, and the ten largest hold roughly 50%. The sample comprised sorted CD4+, CD8+, or CD8+CD57+ T cells (not recorded which) from PBMCs. These receptor sequences come from a human donor with aplastic anemia. CDR3s include the opening cysteine and the closing phenylalanine or tryptophan. The D gene is left open where the match is weak. Size values are once, few and many counts, or a class for expanded clones, and some rows have none.

TRBJ1-1	TRBD1	TRBV10-3	.	CASRGTGLGTEAFF	TGTGCCTCCCGGGGGACAGGGTTGGGCACTGAAGCTTTCTTT
TRBJ2-7	TRBD1	TRBV7-8	.	CAWSGTRDRDHGEQYF	TGTGCCTGGAGTGGAACAAGGGACAGGGACCACGGCGAGCAGTACTTC
TRBJ2-7	.	TRBV5-8	.	CASSLLQGPTYEQYF	TGTGCCAGCAGCTTGTTACAGGGCCCTACCTACGAGCAGTACTTC
TRBJ1-1	.	TRBV4-1	many	CASSHGDRKAFF	TGCGCCAGCAGCCATGGGGACCGAAAAGCTTTCTTT
TRBJ2-7	.	TRBV29-1	.	CSVVGVDREQYF	TGCAGCGTTGTCGGGGTCGACCGGGAGCAGTACTTC
TRBJ2-1	TRBD2	TRBV2	.	CASNPAGGTYNEQFF	TGTGCCAGCAATCCTGCGGGGGGGACATACAATGAGCAGTTCTTC
TRBJ1-2	.	TRBV7-8	.	CASSHAQRWGYGYTF	TGTGCCAGCAGCCACGCACAAAGGTGGGGCTATGGCTACACCTTC
TRBJ1-6	TRBD1	TRBV5-1	.	CASSSGQSSPLHF	TGCGCCAGCAGCTCGGGACAGAGTTCACCCCTCCACTTT
TRBJ1-2	.	TRBV7-2	few	CASARENRANYGYTF	TGTGCCAGCGCCCGAGAGAACCGAGCTAACTATGGCTACACCTTC
TRBJ1-3	.	TRBV24-1	few	CATSDGTSSGNTIYF	TGTGCCACCAGTGATGGGACATCCTCTGGAAACACCATATATTTT
TRBJ2-5	.	TRBV7-2	once	CASSFREAQYF	TGTGCCAGCAGCTTTAGGGAGGCCCAGTACTTC
TRBJ2-1	.	TRBV7-6	.	CASSFGGGPNEQFF	TGTGCCAGCAGCTTCGGAGGGGGTCCGAATGAGCAGTTCTTC
TRBJ1-1	.	TRBV10-3	.	CAISERGPVAEAFF	TGTGCCATCAGTGAGCGCGGACCTGTGGCTGAAGCTTTCTTT
TRBJ2-7	.	TRBV20-1	few	CSARDGVNNEQYF	TGCAGTGCTAGAGACGGCGTTAACAACGAGCAGTACTTC
TRBJ2-7	.	TRBV10-2	.	CASSYKGAPYEQYF	TGCGCCAGCAGTTACAAAGGGGCTCCCTACGAGCAGTACTTC
TRBJ2-7	.	TRBV2	.	CASSENDRGVSGQYF	TGTGCCAGCAGTGAAAACGACAGAGGAGTGTCCGGGCAGTACTTC
TRBJ2-7	.	TRBV5-1	.	CASSLTTYEQYF	TGCGCCAGCAGCTTAACGACCTACGAGCAGTACTTC
TRBJ1-2	TRBD1	TRBV19	.	CASSIPGQGYYGYTF	TGTGCCAGTAGTATTCCGGGACAGGGGTACTATGGCTACACCTTC
TRBJ1-4	TRBD1	TRBV19	.	CASSTWTGQAKLLF	TGTGCCAGTAGTACCTGGACAGGACAGGCAAAACTGCTTTTT
TRBJ1-4	TRBD1	TRBV29-1	few	CSVDTGTGGEKLFF	TGCAGCGTAGATACCGGGACAGGGGGAGAAAAACTGTTTTTT
TRBJ2-5	TRBD1	TRBV15	.	CATSRDTGQGEETQYF	TGTGCCACCAGCAGAGATACGGGACAGGGAGAAGAGACCCAGTACTTC
TRBJ2-5	.	TRBV20-1	.	CSASYPDWETQYF	TGCAGTGCTAGTTATCCGGACTGGGAGACCCAGTACTTC
TRBJ1-2	.	TRBV14	few	CASANRNHYGYTF	TGTGCCAGCGCTAACAGGAATCACTATGGCTACACCTTC
TRBJ2-7	.	TRBV7-2	.	CASSVGGWDEQYF	TGTGCCAGCAGCGTCGGGGGCTGGGACGAGCAGTACTTC
TRBJ2-7	TRBD2	TRBV11-2	.	CASSFATSVYSYEQYF	TGTGCCAGCAGCTTCGCTACTAGCGTCTACTCCTACGAGCAGTACTTC
TRBJ1-6	.	TRBV5-5	.	CASSSYGGLDNSPLHF	TGTGCCAGCAGTTCTTATGGGGGCCTGGATAATTCACCCCTCCACTTT
TRBJ2-1	.	TRBV20-1	.	CSARGYNEQFF	TGCAGTGCTAGAGGCTACAATGAGCAGTTCTTC
TRBJ1-2	TRBD1	TRBV25-1	.	CASSESGQYYGYTF	TGTGCCAGCAGTGAATCGGGACAGTACTATGGCTACACCTTC
TRBJ1-1	TRBD1	TRBV19	.	CASGDSINTEAFF	TGTGCCAGTGGGGACAGTATAAACACTGAAGCTTTCTTT
TRBJ2-7	.	TRBV20-1	few	CSARAGSTYEQYF	TGCAGTGCTAGAGCCGGCAGTACCTACGAGCAGTACTTC
TRBJ1-1	.	TRBV7-8	.	CASSLLGGTHTEAFF	TGTGCCAGCAGCTTACTCGGGGGGACGCACACTGAAGCTTTCTTT
TRBJ2-4	.	TRBV15	.	CATSRDLPLAPLAKNIQYF	TGTGCCACCAGCAGAGACCTCCCACTAGCTCCCCTAGCCAAAAACATTCAGTACTTC
TRBJ2-1	TRBD2	TRBV25-1	.	CASSAPPRLAGADEQFF	TGTGCCAGCAGTGCGCCCCCAAGGCTAGCGGGGGCAGATGAGCAGTTCTTC
TRBJ2-7	.	TRBV10-3	.	CAISPGVGAYEQYF	TGTGCCATCAGCCCTGGGGTGGGGGCTTACGAGCAGTACTTC